This T cell receptor beta chain was identified during a study of blood T cell repertoires in COVID-19 (dated by TCRdb to 2020 to 2021). Background for the entire study: Collaborator samples came from the United States, Italy and Spain and covered acute and convalescent phases of COVID-19. The prospective study material was composed of cDNA or gDNA derived from T cells, B-cell-depleted T cells, or PBMCs. The dataset comprised deeply sampled blood TCRbeta repertoires from subjects exposed to, actively infected with, or recovered from COVID-19. A freely available public database, intended as a resource for researchers studying the immune response to SARS-CoV-2, is where the repertoires were released. Samples were obtained from the ongoing ImmuneRACE study (first 160 participants) and from 1,000 to 1,500 subjects provided by 6 global collaborators. A de-identified subject ID, COVID-19 status, age in years and sex were almost always included in the sample metadata. Where HLA class I and class II types were available, the types were taken from metadata supplied by the sample provider, not from assay-based typing.

V is clipped by 1 base and J by 0 bases, and the sequence between their germline boundaries is 10 bases long. The CDR3 runs 15 amino acids, cysteine and phenylalanine included. The DNA shown is the 45-base CDR3, in frame from base 1. As encoded in the germline V gene, CDR1 is SGHTA while CDR2 is FQGNSA. What the study reported, not specific to this receptor: The quantity of clinical and demographic metadata differed by source and by participant and was supplied without curation.

The immunoSEQ Assay, a bias-controlled multiplex PCR, was used to amplify TCRbeta CDR3 regions from genomic DNA. From the authors' description of their analysis: The number of nucleated cells in each sample was estimated by amplification of reference gene primers within the assay. Sequence reads were collapsed and filtered to measure the absolute abundance of every unique TCRbeta CDR3 rearrangement. For each sample, productive Simpson clonality was calculated as the square root of Simpson's diversity index across productive rearrangements. TCRdb retrieved this table from immuneACCESS and kept in-frame rearrangements only. Not all clones are present; in checked studies, unresolved V genes account for under half, and no reason is known for the remainder. V, J and clone size were drawn from that table, and D and trimming were deduced from the DNA. The sample table shows just over 250,000 clones, and about 88% are seen once. The biggest ten clones account for over 4% of the sample.

Remarks on this clone: Its cognate antigen has yet to be identified. No much larger clone is present one base from it, and per-base qualities are unavailable.

Samples from volunteer blood donors who had recovered from COVID-19 were contributed by a second Seattle source. Whole blood was collected in K2EDTA tubes by collaborating institutions according to the institutions' own protocols. For TCRbeta analysis, collaborators shipped samples in one of three forms: frozen whole blood, isolated PBMCs, or DNA extracted from either of those sample types. The sequence joins TRBV7-2 to TRBJ2-7; D gene: possibly TRBD2, on 5 matching bases. This receptor was obtained from a man in his sixties who had recovered from COVID-19. Sequenced input: peripheral blood. In nucleotide form, the sequence is TGTGCCAGCAGCTTAGACGGGGTTCGCTCCTACGAGCAGTACTTC. This codes for CASSLDGVRSYEQYF.